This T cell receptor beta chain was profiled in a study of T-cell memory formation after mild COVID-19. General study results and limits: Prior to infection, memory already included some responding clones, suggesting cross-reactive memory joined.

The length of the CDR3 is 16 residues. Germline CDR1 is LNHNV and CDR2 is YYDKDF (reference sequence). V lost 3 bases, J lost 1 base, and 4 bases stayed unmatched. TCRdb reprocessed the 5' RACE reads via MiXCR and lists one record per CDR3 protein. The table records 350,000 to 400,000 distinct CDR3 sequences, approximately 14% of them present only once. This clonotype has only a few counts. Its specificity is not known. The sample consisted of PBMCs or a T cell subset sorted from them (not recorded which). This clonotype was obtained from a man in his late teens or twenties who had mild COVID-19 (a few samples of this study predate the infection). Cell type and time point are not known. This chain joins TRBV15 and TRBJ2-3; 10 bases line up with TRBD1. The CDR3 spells CATSSRDRGRTDTQYF. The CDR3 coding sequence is TGTGCCACCAGCAGCCGGGACAGGGGACGCACAGATACGCAGTATTTT.